Below are 2 T cell receptor beta chains sequenced from a single sample in a study of shared clonotypes between healthy human individuals. Clones were read by immunoSEQ multiplex PCR, and TCRdb kept only the in-frame ones, dropping some. The top ten hold 0.5% to 0.65% of the sample, which has over a million clones, about 84% seen once. The sequencing sample was made of memory CD4+ T cells from PBMCs. The subset denotes: CD45RA-negative fraction. The receptors shown here come from a man younger than 35 in good health. Some clones in this sample may be carry-over from other donors' samples.

In its sample, this clone was seen once. This sequence joins TRBV7-2 and TRBJ1-1, with D perhaps TRBD1 (6 bases). V lost 5 bases and J lost 6, with 22 bases in between. The CDR3 covers 16 residues. CDR1 and CDR2 (germline): SGHTA, FQGNSA. CDR3 residues: CASSEEGVGAWAEAFF. Written as DNA, the CDR3 is TGTGCCAGCAGCGAAGAAGGCGTGGGGGCCTGGGCTGAAGCTTTCTTT.

This clone came up a few times. One junction end does not reproduce the germline sequence, and a read error may be involved. The chain has TRBV6-5 and TRBJ2-1, with D maybe TRBD2 (6 bases). This CDR3 comprises 12 residues. CDR1 and CDR2 (germline): MNHEY, SVGAGI. The CDR3 loop reads CASREARGLTVF. In DNA form, the CDR3 reads TGTGCCAGCAGAGAGGCCCGGGGACTCACGGTCTTC.